This is a list of T cell receptor beta chains from one sample in a study of blood T cell repertoires in COVID-19. Some clones are missing from TCRdb's copy, which holds only in-frame ones; the method was immunoSEQ multiplex PCR. The sample comprises about 200,000 clones, roughly nine tenths of which are singletons, and around 0.76% rests with the top ten. What was sequenced was peripheral blood. All receptors come from a woman in her 70s with acute or convalescent COVID-19. Both conserved end residues are part of each CDR3. The order of the fields is V gene, J gene, CDR3 protein.

V: TRBV13
J: TRBJ1-4
CDR3: CASLRGGEGEKLFF

V: TRBV29-1
J: TRBJ2-1
CDR3: CSATDQGGYYNEQFF

V: TRBV6-6
J: TRBJ2-1
CDR3: CASRLGSGNEQFF

V: TRBV28
J: TRBJ1-2
CDR3: CASSLLGQLGYTF

V: TRBV2
J: TRBJ1-5
CDR3: CASSQDRGSNQPQHF

V: TRBV5-5
J: TRBJ1-4
CDR3: CASRHRGRETNEKLFF

V: TRBV23-1
J: TRBJ1-5
CDR3: CASSQSWGTMGNQPQHF

V: TRBV28
J: TRBJ1-1
CDR3: CASSLRARLRNTEAFF

V: TRBV19
J: TRBJ2-1
CDR3: CASSMVGLAYEQFF

V: TRBV5-6
J: TRBJ1-5
CDR3: CASSSGPGQPQHF

V: TRBV14
J: TRBJ2-2
CDR3: CASSQARAGELFF

V: TRBV2
J: TRBJ1-5
CDR3: CASTRTGINQPQHF

V: TRBV6-5
J: TRBJ1-2
CDR3: CASSPFWRASYGYTF

V: TRBV6-5
J: TRBJ2-2
CDR3: CASSDTSGGTGELFF

V: TRBV7-9
J: TRBJ1-3
CDR3: CASSLIRGSGNTIYF

V: TRBV5-1
J: TRBJ2-7
CDR3: CASSQTGLSYEQYF

V: TRBV6-2/TRBV6-3
J: TRBJ2-6
CDR3: CASSYTGQAGANVLTF

V: TRBV5-1
J: TRBJ2-3
CDR3: CASSSKASTDTQYF

V: TRBV7-2
J: TRBJ2-3
CDR3: CASSLWTSGTGADTQYF

V: TRBV6-5
J: TRBJ1-3
CDR3: CASSSRGTGAGNTIYF

V: TRBV5-4
J: TRBJ1-2
CDR3: CASSLGAGGHYGYTF

V: TRBV5-1
J: TRBJ2-7
CDR3: CASSLAGSSVALRDEQYF